This TCR beta chain was profiled in a study of vaccination and CD4 T cells after COVID-19. Study in general: Convalescents were six males and four females, two of them Hispanic. Overlapping peptides of the spike proteins of SARS-CoV-2, HCoV-NL63, HCoV-OC43 and HCoV-229E were used for cell stimulation.

For this clonotype: Its antigen is currently unknown.

With the Oncomine TCR Beta short-read assay, DNA from cultured CD4+ T cells was sequenced. TCRdb used MiXCR to reprocess the PCR reads, holding one entry per CDR3 protein. The data hold around 13,000 distinct CDR3 sequences, with roughly 60% observed a single time. Documented treatment: approximately 10-day PBMC culture with coronavirus spike peptide pools or control peptides (ViraFEST assay). Using peptide pools, antigen-specific T cells were expanded in ViraFEST before TCRs were sequenced. The CDR3 consists of 16 residues. Germline values: CDR1 SGHNT, CDR2 YENEEA. The junction had 7 bases not matched to a gene; V was cut back by 5 bases and J by 4 bases. Study results and limitations: Data came from relatively few convalescent patients and lacked early post-infection timepoints.

This chain uses TRBV11-3 with TRBJ2-6; TRBD1 aligns across 8 bases. This sequence was found in a human donor who had recovered from COVID-19. Input material: CD4+ T cells from blood, cultured in vitro. CDR3 protein: CASSGQGSSGANVLTF. The CDR3 nucleotides read TGTGCCAGCAGCGGACAGGGATCCTCCGGGGCCAACGTCCTGACTTTC.